The following is a TCR beta chain sequence with its context. TCRdb re-analysed the RT-PCR reads in MiXCR, keeping a single row per CDR3 protein. The table records 390,000 or so distinct CDR3 sequences, 16% of them present only once. The CDR3 has 16 residues. Trimming removed 0 bases from V and 6 bases from J, with 15 bases in between. The sample is drawn from a study of patients and donors after allogeneic stem cell transplantation. The V gene is TRBV12-3 or TRBV12-4, the J gene TRBJ2-1; D gene unclear. The TCR was taken from a human donor who was either an allogeneic HSCT recipient or a stem cell or donor lymphocyte infusion donor (not recorded which). It is not recorded whose cells these are; they may come from a transplant donor. Sequencing was carried out using blood, either unsorted or a sorted T cell fraction (not recorded which). The CDR3 is CASSLALLDEINEQFF. CDR3 sequence (DNA): TGTGCCAGCAGTTTAGCGCTGCTGGATGAGATCAATGAGCAGTTCTTC.